This T cell receptor (beta chain) appears in the sequencing data of a study of OX40 agonist ivuxolimab in advanced cancers. Study-wide context: Ivuxolimab was a fully human IgG2 agonistic monoclonal antibody targeting the costimulatory receptor OX40 (CD134). Three dose-escalation patients achieved partial responses, one with hepatocellular carcinoma and two with cutaneous melanoma. The paper describes the monotherapy dose-escalation part (N = 52 patients) of the phase I trial of ivuxolimab. Peripheral TCRbeta sequencing was intended to test whether TCR sequence diversity was altered and clonal T-cell expansion was caused by ivuxolimab. Intravenous ivuxolimab was administered to patients every 2 weeks at six dose levels: 0.01, 0.1, 0.3, 1.5, 3 and 10 mg/kg. In the dose-escalation cohort, more than 75% of patients were male, and the mean age was roughly 60 years, with a range of roughly 20 to 80. Of the approximately 53 patients in dose escalation, 19 had hepatocellular carcinoma, approximately 15 had melanoma, 9 had renal cell carcinoma and 9 had head and neck cancer. Patients were allowed to have had prior anti-PD-1, anti-PD-L1 or anti-CTLA-4 therapy, and approximately 37% of the dose-escalation patients had been treated with checkpoint inhibitors. General study outcomes and caveats: Antigen specificity was not determined for the clonally expanded peripheral T cells. Low levels of normalized T-cell clonal expansion were also seen in some patients who did not respond. Partial responders in the 0.1-3.0 mg/kg groups had among the lowest normalized peripheral clonal expansion, especially among CD8+ T cells. After ivuxolimab, expanded clones were on average more numerous among CD8+ T cells than among CD4+ T cells. At doses of 0.1 to 3.0 mg/kg, clonal expansion of both CD4+ and CD8+ blood T cells was observed from baseline to week 6.

To note about this clone: It lacks a known antigen. Base qualities are not at hand, and no much larger clone is one base apart.

The cysteine opens and the phenylalanine closes a CDR3 of 14 amino acids. The retained sequence is limited to the CDR3, 42 bases, with the frame set at the first base. CDR1 and CDR2 are drawn from the germline V gene (reference sequence): SEHNR, FQNEAQ. The V and J ends are trimmed by 1 base and 7 bases, leaving 10 bases between them. The trial excluded patients who had a history of autoimmune disease or were on systemic immunosuppression. Peripheral blood for TCR sequencing was collected from all dose cohorts at baseline, on cycle 4 day 1, and on cycle 7 day 1. The samples were drawn from a first-in-human, open-label, multicenter phase I dose-escalation trial of ivuxolimab. Adults with locally advanced or metastatic head and neck squamous cell, hepatocellular, melanoma or renal cell carcinoma were enrolled in the trial. CD4+ and CD8+ T cells were sorted separately from peripheral blood before TCR sequencing.

Genomic DNA was extracted from sorted cells for sequencing of the TCRbeta CDR3 region. The immunoSEQ Assay was used to sequence the TCRbeta CDR3 regions. TCRdb mirrors the immuneACCESS table, restricted to in-frame sequences. Some clones are absent from its copies; in checked studies, under half trace to an unresolved V gene, and the reason for the others is unknown. For this sample there are around 40,000 clones; more than 75% appear just once. Of the sample, around 12% falls within the top ten clones. The starting material was CD4+ or CD8+ T cells sorted from blood, obtained in a trial of the OX40 agonist ivuxolimab. The chain was built from TRBV7-9 and TRBJ1-4; TRBD1 is perhaps the D gene, given 5 matching bases. The clonotype originates from an adult with an advanced solid tumor such as melanoma, head and neck, liver or kidney cancer. The bases read TGTGCCAGCAGCTTAGGCAGGGAGGCTGAAAAACTGTTTTTT. Translated, it reads CASSLGREAEKLFF.